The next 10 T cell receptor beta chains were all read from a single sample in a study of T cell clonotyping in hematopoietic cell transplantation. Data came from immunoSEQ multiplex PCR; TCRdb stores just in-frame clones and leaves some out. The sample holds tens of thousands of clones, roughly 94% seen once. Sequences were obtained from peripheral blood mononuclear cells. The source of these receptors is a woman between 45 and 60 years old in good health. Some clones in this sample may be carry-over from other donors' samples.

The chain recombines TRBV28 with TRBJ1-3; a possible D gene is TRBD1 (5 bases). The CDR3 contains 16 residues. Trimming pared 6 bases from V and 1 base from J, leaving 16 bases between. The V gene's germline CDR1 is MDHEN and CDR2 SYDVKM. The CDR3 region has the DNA TGTGCCAGCAGCCGACTGAGTGGGGGGTCTGGAAACACCATATATTTT. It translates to CASSRLSGGSGNTIYF.

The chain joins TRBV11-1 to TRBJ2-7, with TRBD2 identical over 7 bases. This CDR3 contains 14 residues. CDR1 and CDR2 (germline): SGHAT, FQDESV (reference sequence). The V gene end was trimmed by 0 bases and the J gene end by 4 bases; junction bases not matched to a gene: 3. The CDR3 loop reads CASSLASGVYEQYF. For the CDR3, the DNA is TGTGCCAGCAGCTTAGCAAGCGGGGTGTACGAGCAGTACTTC.

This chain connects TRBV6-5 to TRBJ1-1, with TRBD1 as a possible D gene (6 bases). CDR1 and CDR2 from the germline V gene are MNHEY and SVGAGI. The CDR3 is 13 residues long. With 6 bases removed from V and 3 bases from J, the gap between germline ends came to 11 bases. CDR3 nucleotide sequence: TGTGCCAGCAGACAACAGGGCTACACTGAAGCTTTCTTT. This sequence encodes CASRQQGYTEAFF.

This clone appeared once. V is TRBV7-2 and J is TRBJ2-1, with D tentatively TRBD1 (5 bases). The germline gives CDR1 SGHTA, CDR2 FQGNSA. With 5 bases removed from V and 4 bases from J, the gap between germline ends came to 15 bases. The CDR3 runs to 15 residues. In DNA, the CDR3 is TGTGCCAGCAGCCTTAGGGGTTTGGGGTACAATGAGCAGTTCTTC. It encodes CASSLRGLGYNEQFF.

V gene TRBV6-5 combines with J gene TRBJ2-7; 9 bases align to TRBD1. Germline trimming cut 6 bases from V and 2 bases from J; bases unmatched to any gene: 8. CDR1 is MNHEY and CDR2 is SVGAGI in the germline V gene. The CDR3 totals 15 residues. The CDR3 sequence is CASRLTGQGTYEQYF. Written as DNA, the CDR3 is TGTGCCAGCAGACTCACGGGACAGGGAACCTACGAGCAGTACTTC.

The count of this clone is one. The CDR3: CASSLNGGLDGYEQYF. CDR3 nucleotides: TGTGCCAGCTCATTAAATGGGGGACTGGACGGCTACGAGCAGTACTTC. The chain combines TRBV18 with TRBJ2-7, with TRBD2 as a possible D gene (6 bases). Between the trimmed V and J ends, which lost 5 bases and 3 bases, there was a span of 20 bases. Germline-derived CDR1 and CDR2 are KGHSH and LQKENI. The CDR3 has 16 residues.

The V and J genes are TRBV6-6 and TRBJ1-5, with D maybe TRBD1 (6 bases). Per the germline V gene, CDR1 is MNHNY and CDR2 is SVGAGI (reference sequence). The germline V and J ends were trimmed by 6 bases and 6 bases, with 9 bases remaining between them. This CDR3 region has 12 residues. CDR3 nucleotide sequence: TGTGCCAGCAGCGCAGGGGTTCAGCCCCAGCATTTT. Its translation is CASSAGVQPQHF.

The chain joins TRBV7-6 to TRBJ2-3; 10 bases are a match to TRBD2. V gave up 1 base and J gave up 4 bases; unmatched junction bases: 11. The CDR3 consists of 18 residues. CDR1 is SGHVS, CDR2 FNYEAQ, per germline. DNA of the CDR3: TGTGCCAGCAGCTTAGGTAGCGGGGGGTCCGGGGATCCAGATACGCAGTATTTT. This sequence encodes CASSLGSGGSGDPDTQYF.

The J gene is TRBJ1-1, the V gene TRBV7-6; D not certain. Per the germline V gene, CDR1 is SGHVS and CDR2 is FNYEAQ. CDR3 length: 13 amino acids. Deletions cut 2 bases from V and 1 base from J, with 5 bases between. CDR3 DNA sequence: TGTGCCAGCAGCTTAAGCTGGAACACTGAAGCTTTCTTT. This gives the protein CASSLSWNTEAFF.

CDR3 in DNA: TGCGCCAGCAGCTTGGCGGGGAATCAGCCCCAGCATTTT. It is translated as CASSLAGNQPQHF. This chain joins TRBV5-1 and TRBJ1-5; D is undetermined. The CDR3 is 13 residues long. The germline gives CDR1 SGHRS, CDR2 YFSETQ. V lost 0 bases and J 4 bases, leaving 5 bases between the germline ends.